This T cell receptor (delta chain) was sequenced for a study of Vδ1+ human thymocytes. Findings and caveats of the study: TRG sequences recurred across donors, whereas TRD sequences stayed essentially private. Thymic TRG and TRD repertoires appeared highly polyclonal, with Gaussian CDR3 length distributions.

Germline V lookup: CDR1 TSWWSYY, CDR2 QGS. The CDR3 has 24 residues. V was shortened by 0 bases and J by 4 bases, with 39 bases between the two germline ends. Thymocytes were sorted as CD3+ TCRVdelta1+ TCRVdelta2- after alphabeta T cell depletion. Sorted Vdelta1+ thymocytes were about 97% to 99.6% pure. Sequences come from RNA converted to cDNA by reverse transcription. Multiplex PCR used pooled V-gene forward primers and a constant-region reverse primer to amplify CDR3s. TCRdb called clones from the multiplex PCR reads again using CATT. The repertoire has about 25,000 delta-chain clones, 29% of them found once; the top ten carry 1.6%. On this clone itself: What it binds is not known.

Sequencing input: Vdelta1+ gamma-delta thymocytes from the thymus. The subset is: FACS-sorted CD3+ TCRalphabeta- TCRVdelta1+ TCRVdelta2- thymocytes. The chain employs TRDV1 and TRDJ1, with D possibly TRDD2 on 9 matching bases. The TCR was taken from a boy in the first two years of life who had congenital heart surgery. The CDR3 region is CALGELGRPSYIVGDRYGDDKLIF. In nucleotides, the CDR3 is TGTGCTCTTGGGGAACTTGGAAGGCCTTCCTACATAGTGGGGGATCGGTACGGGGACGATAAACTCATCTTT.